A single sample gave rise to the 2 T cell receptor beta chains below, sequenced in a study of T cell changes during pregnancy in multiple sclerosis. TCRdb keeps only in-frame clones here, not all; method: immunoSEQ multiplex PCR. The sample includes under 70,000 clones, just over 90% of them seen just once. Sequenced material: peripheral blood, taken in the second trimester of pregnancy. These receptors originate from a female donor with multiple sclerosis, enrolled in a pregnancy study.

In DNA, the CDR3 is TGCGCCAGCAGCCCACCCGAGGGGGCCGGGGTCTACACCTTC. Translation gives CASSPPEGAGVYTF. The V gene is TRBV4-1, the J gene TRBJ1-2; 7 nucleotides align to TRBD1. CDR1 and CDR2 from the germline V gene are MGHRA and YSYEKL. This CDR3 contains 14 residues. The V gene end was trimmed by 4 bases and the J gene end by 10 bases; junction bases not matched to a gene: 12.

This clone was observed a single time. This chain connects TRBV2 to TRBJ2-7, with a tentative D call TRBD2 (5 bases). The CDR3 is made up of 16 amino acids. Deletions cut 7 bases from V and 0 bases from J, with 19 bases between. The germline V gene encodes CDR1 SNHLY and CDR2 FYNNEI. In nucleotides, the CDR3 is TGTGCCAGCACGGGAACTCGCACCGCGAGCTCCTACGAGCAGTACTTC. It encodes CASTGTRTASSYEQYF. The entire variable domain, with the rest obtained from reference TRBV2 and TRBJ2-7, is as follows: EPEVTQTPSHQVTQMGQEVILRCVPISNHLYFYWYRQILGQKVEFLVSFYNNEISEKSEIFDDQFSVERPDGSNFTLKIRSTKLEDSAMYFCASTGTRTASSYEQYFGPGTRLTVT.